One TCR beta chain is described in this entry. These data are taken from a study of blood T cell repertoires in COVID-19. As for the study in general: T cells, B-cell-depleted T cells, or PBMCs supplied cDNA or gDNA.

In the original analysis: Reference gene primer amplification gave estimated nucleated cell counts. Sequencing was performed with immunoSEQ multiplex PCR; in TCRdb, only in-frame clones are kept and a portion is missing. The DNA was the basis for D and trimming; V, J and clone size are from that table. The sample carries tens of thousands of clones, less than 90% recorded once. J was trimmed by 4 bases and V by 5 bases; bases with no gene match: 3. This CDR3 spans 14 amino acids. Germline values: CDR1 SGHTA, CDR2 FQGTGA. Input material: peripheral blood. The genes are TRBV7-3 and TRBJ2-5; 11 positions match TRBD2. The source of this sequence is a human donor in a cohort sampled during active COVID-19. This CDR3 reads CASSHSGGAETQYF. The CDR3 DNA reads as TGTGCCAGCAGCCATAGCGGGGGGGCAGAGACCCAGTACTTC.